One and the same sample provided the 32 T cell receptor beta chains below, sequenced in a study of regulatory T cells in long-lasting Graves disease. Time point noted: newly diagnosed GD, antithyroid drugs for less than 3 months. From PBMCs, RNA was extracted and then used to make the TCR library. Construction of the TCR beta libraries employed iRepertoire HTBI primers in conjunction with Arm-PCR of CDR3 regions. TCRdb fed the multiplex PCR reads into MiXCR, producing one record per CDR3 protein. The table lists some 450,000 distinct CDR3 sequences, less than 20% of them singletons, with approximately 12% in the top ten. These same records also appear under a second study, on T cells in Graves' hyperthyroidism and ophthalmopathy.

The sequencing here drew on peripheral blood mononuclear cells (PBMCs), taken at new diagnosis, from a patient treated with antithyroid drugs. These receptors were collected from a woman aged 25 to 39 with Graves disease.

The rearrangement joins TRBV28 to TRBJ1-4; perhaps TRBD1 as D (5 bases). Looked up from germline, CDR1 is MDHEN and CDR2 is SYDVKM. The germline V and J ends were trimmed by 3 bases and 8 bases, with 16 bases remaining between them. This CDR3 contains 15 residues. The CDR3 sequence: CASSLKMWGEEKLFF. CDR3 DNA: TGTGCCAGCAGTTTGAAAATGTGGGGGGAAGAAAAACTGTTTTTT.

This clonotype has just a few counts. V is TRBV7-2 and J is TRBJ1-5; the match to TRBD1 covers 7 bases. In germline, CDR1 is SGHTA, CDR2 FQGNSA. The CDR3 length is 14 residues. V lost 4 bases, J lost 7 bases, and 7 bases stayed unmatched. The CDR3 DNA reads as TGTGCCAGCAGCTCAGGGGGGTGGGGCCAGCCCCAGCATTTT. Translated: CASSSGGWGQPQHF. The entire variable domain, with the rest obtained from reference TRBV7-2 and TRBJ1-5, is as follows: GAGVSQSPSNKVTEKGKDVELRCDPISGHTALYWYRQSLGQGLEFLIYFQGNSAPDKSGLPSDRFSAERTGGSVSTLTIQRTQQEDSAVYLCASSSGGWGQPQHFGDGTRLSIL.

This sequence joins TRBV29-1 and TRBJ2-1; the match to TRBD2 covers 11 bases. CDR3 length equals 15 residues. Germline assignment: CDR1 SQVTM and CDR2 ANQGSEA. Germline trimming cut 3 bases from V and 6 bases from J; bases unmatched to any gene: 7. CDR3 DNA sequence: TGCAGCGTTGAGGGAGTTCTAGCGGGGGGCAATGAGCAGTTCTTC. It is translated as CSVEGVLAGGNEQFF.

This clonotype was counted a single time. It may be a read error: a sequence one base away is much more abundant. This chain links TRBV5-5 with TRBJ2-1; a possible D gene is TRBD2 (6 bases). V was clipped by 10 bases and J by 3 bases, with 17 bases between them. Germline V gene lookup returns CDR1 SGHKS and CDR2 YYEKEE (reference sequence). The CDR3 extends over 14 amino acids. The CDR3 DNA reads as TGTGCCTCGCAAGGGAGGACCCTCTACAATGAGCAGTTCTTC. Encoded protein: CASQGRTLYNEQFF.

This clonotype came up many times. The chain links TRBV5-4 to TRBJ2-7; D is unresolved. With 2 bases removed from V and 2 bases from J, the gap between germline ends came to 14 bases. The V gene's germline CDR1 is SGHNT and CDR2 YYREEE (reference sequence). The CDR3 has 15 residues. Written as DNA, the CDR3 is TGTGCCAGCAGCTTCCCGTCGGGCGGAACCTACGAGCAGTACTTC. Amino acid sequence: CASSFPSGGTYEQYF. Full variable domain (missing parts from reference TRBV5-4 and TRBJ2-7): ETGVTQSPTHLIKTRGQQVTLRCSSQSGHNTVSWYQQALGQGPQFIFQYYREEENGRGNFPPRFSGLQFPNYSSELNVNALELDDSALYLCASSFPSGGTYEQYFGPGTRLTVT.

This clonotype has a handful of counts. A junction boundary mismatches the germline segment, possibly from a read error. The chain carries TRBV10-2 and TRBJ2-7; 7 nucleotides line up with TRBD1. The CDR3 spans 16 residues. From germline, CDR1 is WSHSY and CDR2 SAAADI. CDR3 nucleotide sequence: TGCGCCAGCAGCGAGTTCCTACAGGGGATGAGCCACGAGCAGTACTTC. This encodes CASSEFLQGMSHEQYF.

This clonotype was seen repeatedly, ten times or more. This chain joins TRBV5-6 and TRBJ2-1, with D unclear. The ends were cut back, 2 bases at V and 5 bases at J, with 5 bases in the middle. This CDR3 is 12 amino acids long. Germline CDR1 and CDR2: SGHDT and YYEEEE. CDR3 coding DNA: TGTGCCAGCAGCTTCCCCAACAATGAGCAGTTCTTC. Protein: CASSFPNNEQFF.

The table lists this clonotype with a few counts. The rearrangement links TRBV11-2 to TRBJ2-1, with 8 bases fitting TRBD2. The CDR3 is 17 amino acids. V lost 4 bases to trimming and J lost 5 bases; unmatched junction nucleotides: 13. The germline V gene has CDR1 SGHAT and CDR2 FQNNGV. The CDR3 is CASSYNGGGGYNNEQFF. CDR3 nucleotide sequence: TGTGCCAGCAGCTACAACGGGGGGGGGGGATACAACAATGAGCAGTTCTTC.

This clonotype occurred many times. CDR3 protein: CASSADRDRVRNEQFF. Here the CDR3 DNA reads TGCGCCAGCAGCGCGGACCGGGACAGGGTGAGAAATGAGCAGTTCTTC. This chain connects TRBV5-1 to TRBJ2-1; 9 bases are a match to TRBD1. Per germline, CDR1 SGHRS and CDR2 YFSETQ. The V gene end was trimmed by 4 bases and the J gene end by 7 bases; junction bases not matched to a gene: 12. This CDR3 region has 16 residues.

This clonotype has at least ten counts. The V call is TRBV5-5, the J call TRBJ1-5, with 9 bases identical to TRBD1. This CDR3 is built from 15 residues. Losses at the gene ends were 4 bases for V and 3 bases for J; bases not matched to a gene: 5. The germline gives CDR1 SGHKS, CDR2 YYEKEE (reference sequence). The CDR3 DNA reads as TGTGCCAGCAGCCCCGGGACAGGGCCCAATCAGCCCCAGCATTTT. It encodes CASSPGTGPNQPQHF.

This clonotype was picked up many times. The chain couples TRBV28 to TRBJ1-2, with 12 bases that match TRBD1. The ends lost 2 bases at V and 7 bases at J; junction bases unmatched: 8. The CDR3 is 16 amino acids. CDR1 MDHEN and CDR2 SYDVKM come from the germline V gene. The CDR3 DNA reads TGTGCCAGCAGTTTAATATGGGACAGGGGGCTCTTTGGCTACACCTTC. This translates into CASSLIWDRGLFGYTF.

J is TRBJ1-1 and V is TRBV27; D may be TRBD1 (6 bases). V gave up 5 bases and J gave up 7 bases, with 14 bases separating them. From germline, CDR1 is MNHEY and CDR2 SMNVEV (reference sequence). This CDR3 comprises 13 residues. CDR3 nucleotide sequence: TGTGCCAGCAGTCTCGCAGGGGTATATGAAGCTTTCTTT. As protein: CASSLAGVYEAFF.

This clonotype was detected only a few times. CDR3 in amino acids: CASSTSGSGNTIYF. Here the CDR3 DNA reads TGTGCCAGCAGCACCTCAGGGTCCGGAAACACCATATATTTT. This rearrangement joins TRBV7-3 to TRBJ1-3; D possibly corresponds to TRBD1 (5 bases). Germline-derived CDR1 and CDR2 are SGHTA and FQGTGA. The V end was cut by 5 bases, the J end by 4 bases, with 12 bases between. The CDR3 is 14 amino acids.

This chain links TRBV4-2 with TRBJ1-2; no reliable D call. Per the germline V gene, CDR1 is LGHNA and CDR2 is YNFKEQ. CDR3 length: 15 amino acids. V was shortened by 0 bases and J by 3 bases, with 11 bases between the two germline ends. DNA of the CDR3: TGTGCCAGCAGCCAAGATTCAGCGTCTGACTATGGCTACACCTTC. Amino acids: CASSQDSASDYGYTF.

This clonotype was observed at least ten times. The rearrangement links TRBV12-3 or TRBV12-4 to TRBJ2-6; 10 nucleotides agree with TRBD1. This CDR3 spans 17 amino acids. V trimming: 7 bases; J trimming: 1 base; junction bases outside the gene matches: 7. CDR3 amino acids: CASTPRGQGSGANVLTF. In DNA form, the CDR3 reads TGTGCCAGCACCCCTCGGGGACAGGGGTCTGGGGCCAACGTCCTGACTTTC.

This clonotype was found many times. The chain couples TRBV7-2 to TRBJ1-1; 7 bases agree with TRBD1. CDR3 length: 16 amino acids. Per germline, CDR1 SGHTA and CDR2 FQGNSA. J gave up 1 base and V 1 base, and 6 bases lay outside the gene matches. Here the CDR3 DNA reads TGTGCCAGCAGCTTAGGAATCGGGACAGCGAACACTGAAGCTTTCTTT. Translating gives CASSLGIGTANTEAFF.

This clonotype was seen a handful of times. This chain uses TRBV4-1 with TRBJ2-2; D not certain. Germline assignment: CDR1 MGHRA and CDR2 YSYEKL. Trimming cost V 1 base and J 1 base, with 4 bases left between them. This CDR3 has 14 residues. CDR3 nucleotides: TGCGCCAGCAGCCAAGGGGAGAACACCGGGGAGCTGTTTTTT. As protein: CASSQGENTGELFF.

This clonotype was seen repeatedly, ten times or more. This sequence joins TRBV30 and TRBJ1-5; D unresolved. CDR1 is GTSNPN, CDR2 SVGIG, per germline (reference sequence). The length of the CDR3 is 16 residues. The V end was cut by 3 bases, the J end by 0 bases, with 15 bases between. This CDR3 reads CAWSSAPGYSNQPQHF. The CDR3 DNA reads as TGTGCCTGGAGCAGTGCGCCCGGTTATAGCAATCAGCCCCAGCATTTT.

Many counts were recorded for this clonotype. The chain employs TRBV20-1 and TRBJ2-7; a weak D match, TRBD2 (5 bases). This CDR3 has 12 residues. Trimming left V 3 bases short and J 5 bases short, with 11 bases between. Germline CDR1 and CDR2: DFQATT and SNEGSKA (reference sequence). CDR3 DNA sequence: TGCAGTGCTAGCCCTAGCAGCCACGAGCAGTACTTC. It yields the protein CSASPSSHEQYF.

This clonotype occurred a few times. The chain joins TRBV6-2 or TRBV6-3 to TRBJ1-5; no clear D. The germline CDR1 and CDR2 sequences are MNHEY and SVGEGT. The CDR3 has 15 amino acids. Between the trimmed V and J ends, which lost 5 bases and 6 bases, there was a span of 17 bases. CDR3 in DNA: TGTGCCAGCAGTCTAAGTGGAGGGTTTATTCAGCCCCAGCATTTT. It yields the protein CASSLSGGFIQPQHF.

V usage is TRBV6-1 and J usage is TRBJ2-7; 11 bases agree with TRBD2. Per the germline V gene, CDR1 is MNHNS and CDR2 is SASEGT. Losses at the gene ends were 10 bases for V and 3 bases for J; bases not matched to a gene: 14. The CDR3 has 16 residues. CDR3 loop: CATGDLAGGDFYEQYF. In nucleotides, the CDR3 is TGTGCCACCGGGGATCTAGCGGGGGGAGACTTCTACGAGCAGTACTTC.

This clonotype came up many times. The chain couples TRBV28 to TRBJ2-7, with D perhaps TRBD1 or TRBD2 (5 bases each). CDR1 and CDR2 (germline): MDHEN, SYDVKM. V was trimmed by 5 bases and J by 3 bases, leaving 17 bases between them. The CDR3 has 15 amino acids. CDR3: CASSRPLAGSYEQYF. The DNA for the CDR3 is TGTGCCAGCAGTCGCCCCCTGGCAGGGAGCTACGAGCAGTACTTC. The full variable domain, completed using reference TRBV28 and TRBJ2-7, is DVKVTQSSRYLVKRTGEKVFLECVQDMDHENMFWYRQDPGLGLRLIYFSYDVKMKEKGDIPEGYSVSREKKERFSLILESASTNQTSMYLCASSRPLAGSYEQYFGPGTRLTVT.

There are many counts of this clonotype. The J gene is TRBJ2-1, the V gene TRBV6-2 or TRBV6-3; TRBD2 matches at 12 bases. J gave up 1 base and V 2 bases, and 3 bases lay outside the gene matches. Germline-derived CDR1 and CDR2 are MNHEY and SVGEGT. This CDR3 comprises 17 residues. Written as DNA, the CDR3 is TGTGCCAGCAGTTACAGACTAGCGGGAGAGTCCTACAATGAGCAGTTCTTC. It encodes CASSYRLAGESYNEQFF.

This clonotype was picked up many times. The chain has TRBV18 and TRBJ2-5; D could derive from TRBD1 or TRBD2 (5 bases each). CDR3 length equals 14 residues. Germline assignment: CDR1 KGHSH and CDR2 LQKENI. Trimming cost V 6 bases and J 1 base, with 12 bases left between them. DNA for the CDR3: TGTGCCAGCTCCTCGGCAGGGACCCAAGAGACCCAGTACTTC. This codes for CASSSAGTQETQYF.

This clonotype has only one observation. The V and J genes are TRBV18 and TRBJ2-6; D unresolved. V was trimmed by 6 bases and J by 3 bases, leaving 12 bases between them. This CDR3 is built from 15 residues. Germline V gives CDR1 KGHSH, CDR2 LQKENI. The CDR3 loop is CASSTIGYGANVLTF. CDR3 nucleotide sequence: TGTGCCAGCTCGACCATAGGGTATGGGGCCAACGTCCTGACTTTC. Full variable domain (outside the CDR3, taken from reference TRBV18 and TRBJ2-6): NAGVMQNPRHLVRRRGQEARLRCSPMKGHSHVYWYRQLPEEGLKFMVYLQKENIIDESGMPKERFSAEFPKEGPSILRIQQVVRGDSAAYFCASSTIGYGANVLTFGAGSRLTVL.

This clonotype was recorded a few times. V and J are TRBV5-1 and TRBJ2-1; TRBD2 matches 9 bases. Germline V gene data show CDR1 as SGHRS and CDR2 as YFSETQ. The J segment lost 7 bases and the V segment lost 3 bases, leaving 11 bases of the junction unmatched. The CDR3 consists of 16 residues. CDR3 bases: TGCGCCAGCAGCTCGGTGGGGGCGGGAGGGGGAAATGAGCAGTTCTTC. It encodes CASSSVGAGGGNEQFF.

The chain has TRBV18 and TRBJ1-3; D remains ambiguous. Trimming shortened V by 3 bases and J by 4 bases, and 7 bases separated the two germline ends. The CDR3 loop spans 13 amino acids. CDR1 and CDR2 (germline): KGHSH, LQKENI. CDR3 amino acids: CASSPGHGNTIYF. CDR3 in DNA: TGTGCCAGCTCACCCGGGCACGGAAACACCATATATTTT. Complete variable domain (other parts from reference TRBV18 and TRBJ1-3): NAGVMQNPRHLVRRRGQEARLRCSPMKGHSHVYWYRQLPEEGLKFMVYLQKENIIDESGMPKERFSAEFPKEGPSILRIQQVVRGDSAAYFCASSPGHGNTIYFGEGSWLTVV.

This clonotype came up many times. The chain recombines TRBV2 with TRBJ2-1, with TRBD2 matching 7 bases. V dropped 7 bases and J dropped 1; count of bases not matched to a gene: 13. The CDR3 has 17 amino acids. Germline-derived CDR1 and CDR2 are SNHLY and FYNNEI. CDR3 DNA: TGTGCCAGCACCCCAAGACCGGGACTAACTTCCTACAATGAGCAGTTCTTC. Residues: CASTPRPGLTSYNEQFF.

The chain employs TRBV5-1 and TRBJ2-7, with a possible D match to TRBD1 (6 bases). The germline V gene has CDR1 SGHRS and CDR2 YFSETQ. V shed 5 bases and J shed 0 bases, with 12 bases lying between them. This CDR3 contains 14 residues. CDR3 protein: CASRRTDSSYEQYF. The CDR3 DNA sequence: TGCGCCAGCAGAAGGACAGATAGCTCCTACGAGCAGTACTTC.

This clonotype appeared many times. The chain combines TRBV2 with TRBJ2-2, with D hard to call. Trimming pared 7 bases from V and 3 bases from J, leaving 6 bases between. Germline V lookup: CDR1 SNHLY, CDR2 FYNNEI. CDR3 length equals 12 residues. The CDR3 nucleotides read TGTGCCAGCACCGGACACACCGGGGAGCTGTTTTTT. This codes for CASTGHTGELFF.

Many counts were recorded for this clonotype. The chain has TRBV7-9 and TRBJ2-7; tentatively, D is TRBD2 (6 bases). CDR1 and CDR2 (germline): SEHNR, FQNEAQ (reference sequence). There are 14 residues in the CDR3. Deletions cut 2 bases from V and 2 bases from J, with 10 bases between. This CDR3 reads CASSLRGEAYEQYF. The CDR3 coding sequence is TGTGCCAGCAGCTTAAGAGGGGAGGCCTACGAGCAGTACTTC.

This clonotype was picked up many times. The chain uses TRBV7-2 and TRBJ2-1; perhaps TRBD2 as D (5 bases). Germline assignment: CDR1 SGHTA and CDR2 FQGNSA. V lost 5 bases to trimming and J lost 10 bases, with 15 bases between them. CDR3 length: 13 amino acids. As DNA, the CDR3 is TGTGCCAGCAGCCTGAACGCTGGAGGCGAGCAGTTCTTC. This sequence encodes CASSLNAGGEQFF.